A selection of T cell receptor beta chains follows, all from one sample in a study of blood T cells in healthy people across ages. TCRdb reanalysed the 5' RACE reads using MiXCR and keeps one entry per CDR3 protein. The sample lists about 760,000 distinct CDR3 sequences, around 25% seen once, with 9.4% in the top ten. This same sample was also part of a study on T cells of mothers and their children.

The material sequenced was blood. Every receptor here comes from a boy aged 10-17 years in good health. Both conserved end residues are part of each CDR3. The order of the fields is clone size, D gene, V gene, J gene, CDR3 protein, CDR3 DNA. The D gene is left open where the match is weak. Size values are once, few and many counts, or a class for expanded clones, and some rows have none.

>NA|TRBD1|TRBV11-2|TRBJ2-5
CASSLTGGREETQYF
TGTGCCAGCAGCTTGACAGGGGGCCGGGAGGAGACCCAGTACTTC
>NA|NA|TRBV2|TRBJ2-1
CASSVGRRVYNEQFF
TGTGCCAGCAGTGTAGGTCGCAGGGTTTACAATGAGCAGTTCTTC
>NA|NA|TRBV5-1|TRBJ2-7
CASSSPSEAYEQYF
TGCGCCAGCAGCTCACCTAGCGAGGCCTACGAGCAGTACTTC
>few|TRBD1|TRBV20-1|TRBJ2-7
CSARVDREGEQYF
TGCAGTGCTAGAGTAGACAGGGAAGGCGAGCAGTACTTC
>few|TRBD2|TRBV29-1|TRBJ2-1
CSVDGRGNPYNEQFF
TGCAGCGTTGATGGGCGGGGGAACCCCTACAATGAGCAGTTCTTC
>few|TRBD1|TRBV20-1|TRBJ1-1
CSAHQEGANTEAFF
TGCAGTGCTCATCAGGAGGGGGCGAACACTGAAGCTTTCTTT
>NA|TRBD2|TRBV2|TRBJ2-1
CASSGTSGVRSYNEQFF
TGTGCCAGCAGTGGCACTAGCGGGGTGCGTTCCTACAATGAGCAGTTCTTC
>few|NA|TRBV29-1|TRBJ1-2
CSVDGQTELIYGYTF
TGCAGCGTTGACGGGCAGACAGAGTTAATTTATGGCTACACCTTC
>few|NA|TRBV7-2|TRBJ1-3
CASSLTDGTSGNTIYF
TGTGCCAGCAGCTTAACTGACGGAACCTCTGGAAACACCATATATTTT
>NA|NA|TRBV12-3/TRBV12-4|TRBJ2-7
CASSTLNVEVEQYF
TGTGCCAGCAGTACGCTAAACGTAGAGGTCGAGCAGTACTTC
>few|NA|TRBV9|TRBJ2-7
CASSVEGGEQYF
TGTGCCAGCAGCGTAGAGGGTGGCGAGCAGTACTTC
>NA|TRBD2|TRBV6-1|TRBJ2-5
CASRESGGGTQYF
TGTGCCAGCAGGGAATCGGGAGGGGGGACCCAGTACTTC
>few|NA|TRBV4-3|TRBJ2-7
CASSQDRVALSYEQYF
TGCGCCAGCAGCCAAGATCGAGTGGCCCTCTCCTACGAGCAGTACTTC
>many|NA|TRBV12-3/TRBV12-4|TRBJ2-5
CASSLRAETQYF
TGTGCCAGCAGCTTAAGAGCGGAGACCCAGTACTTC
>few|TRBD1|TRBV9|TRBJ1-2
CASSVEGANYGYTF
TGTGCCAGCAGCGTAGAGGGGGCCAACTATGGCTACACCTTC
>NA|TRBD1|TRBV5-5|TRBJ2-5
CACSWGTGEETQYF
TGTGCCTGCAGCTGGGGGACAGGGGAAGAGACCCAGTACTTC
>few|NA|TRBV29-1|TRBJ2-7
CSGTDSSYEQYF
TGCAGCGGGACGGACAGCTCCTACGAGCAGTACTTC
>many|TRBD1|TRBV12-3/TRBV12-4|TRBJ1-2
CASSSGQGGGYTF
TGTGCCAGCAGCTCGGGACAGGGGGGAGGCTACACCTTC
>NA|TRBD2|TRBV5-1|TRBJ2-4
CASSLATSGTGSAKNIQYF
TGCGCCAGCAGCTTGGCCACTAGCGGGACGGGCTCGGCCAAAAACATTCAGTACTTC
>few|TRBD2|TRBV7-2|TRBJ2-4
CASSSNLLAGGGSKNIQYF
TGTGCCAGCAGTTCCAACTTACTAGCGGGGGGCGGGTCCAAAAACATTCAGTACTTC
>NA|NA|TRBV7-3|TRBJ2-7
CASSLGPSGESEQYF
TGTGCCAGCAGCTTGGGCCCGAGCGGAGAAAGCGAGCAGTACTTC
>NA|NA|TRBV7-2|TRBJ2-1
CASSLGGTYYNEQFF
TGTGCCAGCAGCTTAGGGGGGACATACTACAATGAGCAGTTCTTC
>NA|NA|TRBV14|TRBJ1-2
CASSQNTNYGYTF
TGTGCCAGCAGCCAGAACACAAACTATGGCTACACCTTC
>NA|NA|TRBV12-3/TRBV12-4|TRBJ2-2
CASSGVENTGELFF
TGTGCCAGCAGCGGCGTGGAGAACACCGGGGAGCTGTTTTTT
>few|NA|TRBV25-1|TRBJ1-2
CASRGSGGSYGYTF
TGTGCCAGCAGGGGATCCGGGGGGTCCTATGGCTACACCTTC
>NA|NA|TRBV7-3|TRBJ2-1
CAGSLIAGEGDSYNEQFF
TGTGCCGGCAGCTTAATTGCGGGAGAGGGGGATTCTTACAATGAGCAGTTCTTC
>NA|TRBD1|TRBV4-2|TRBJ2-5
CASSQTQGGMEETQYF
TGTGCCAGCAGCCAGACACAGGGGGGAATGGAAGAGACCCAGTACTTC
>few|TRBD2|TRBV11-2|TRBJ2-7
CASSSSPAGELYEQYF
TGTGCCAGCAGCTCCTCTCCCGCGGGGGAACTCTACGAGCAGTACTTC
>many|TRBD1|TRBV29-1|TRBJ2-5
CSAWTGPETQYF
TGCAGCGCTTGGACAGGGCCGGAGACCCAGTACTTC